The 14 T cell receptor beta chains presented below share a single source sample, sequenced in a study of regulatory T cells in long-lasting Graves disease. Both iRepertoire HTBI primers and Arm-PCR of CDR3 regions were used to build the TCR beta libraries. MiXCR, applied by TCRdb to the multiplex PCR reads, yields one record per CDR3 protein. The repertoire holds 400,000 to 600,000 distinct CDR3 sequences, with 20% to 25% as singletons. Indicated time point: persistent/refractory GD, antithyroid drugs over 5 years with positive TRAb. PBMC-extracted RNA yielded the TCR library. The sequences come from peripheral blood mononuclear cells (PBMCs), collected when the disease was refractory, from a patient treated with antithyroid drugs. The receptor source for this set is a female donor with Graves disease.

The chain uses TRBV6-9 and TRBJ2-3, with TRBD1 as a possible D gene (6 bases). Germline CDR1 reads MNHGY; CDR2 reads SVAAGI. This CDR3 has 13 amino acids. Trimming removed 4 bases at V and 3 bases at J, with 8 bases between. The CDR3 loop is CASSSQGTDTQYF. Written as DNA, the CDR3 is TGTGCCAGCAGTTCGCAGGGGACAGATACGCAGTATTTT.

There are many counts of this clonotype. The chain combines TRBV24-1 with TRBJ2-5; a weak D match, TRBD1 (6 bases). The CDR3 sequence is 15 residues long. Looked up from germline, CDR1 is KGHDR and CDR2 is SFDVKD. V dropped 4 bases and J dropped 2 bases, with 13 bases sitting between them. The CDR3 DNA reads TGTGCCACCAGTGACCCCACAGGGTGGCAAGAGACCCAGTACTTC. Translation: CATSDPTGWQETQYF.

This chain connects TRBV12-3 or TRBV12-4 to TRBJ2-7; TRBD1 aligns across 10 bases. The CDR3 has 17 amino acids. Trimming took 5 bases from V and 1 from J; bases not matched to a gene: 11. The CDR3 region has the DNA TGTGCCAGCAGTCCCATGCCTCCGGGACAGGGGTCCTACGAGCAGTACTTC. Translated, it gives CASSPMPPGQGSYEQYF.

The rearrangement uses TRBV20-1 and TRBJ1-5; D not resolved. Trimming removed 6 bases at V and 1 base at J, with 7 bases between. This CDR3 contains 12 residues. Germline CDR1 reads DFQATT; CDR2 reads SNEGSKA (reference sequence). CDR3 bases: TGCAGTGCCACCAGGAGCAATCAGCCCCAGCATTTT. It encodes CSATRSNQPQHF.

The CDR3 region is CSASRAAGNTIYF. CDR3 coding DNA: TGCAGTGCTAGTCGGGCAGCAGGAAACACCATATATTTT. The chain combines TRBV20-1 with TRBJ1-3, with unresolved D. This CDR3 is 13 amino acids long. V lost 3 bases and J 4 bases, leaving 10 bases between the germline ends. Germline V gene lookup returns CDR1 DFQATT and CDR2 SNEGSKA (reference sequence).

This clonotype has a count of ten or more. This chain links TRBV27 with TRBJ2-7, with 10 bases identical to TRBD2. Germline lookup yields CDR1 MNHEY and CDR2 SMNVEV (reference sequence). The CDR3 is made up of 14 amino acids. Germline trimming cut 4 bases from V and 4 bases from J; bases unmatched to any gene: 4. CDR3 DNA: TGTGCCAGCAGTTCGCTAGCGGGGGCATACGAGCAGTACTTC. The encoded protein is CASSSLAGAYEQYF.

This chain uses TRBV24-1 with TRBJ2-5, with 11 bases lining up with TRBD2. Per the germline V gene, CDR1 is KGHDR and CDR2 is SFDVKD. CDR3 size: 14 residues. V was clipped by 5 bases and J by 7 bases; unmatched bases: 5. CDR3 protein: CATSAPGTSGTQYF. CDR3 in DNA: TGTGCCACCAGTGCCCCTGGGACTAGCGGGACCCAGTACTTC.

This clonotype was counted ten times or more. CDR3 loop: CSARGDREGNTEAFF. CDR3 sequence (DNA): TGCAGTGCTAGGGGGGACAGGGAAGGGAACACTGAAGCTTTCTTT. The gene calls are TRBV20-1 and TRBJ1-1; 9 bases line up with TRBD1. The V segment lost 3 bases and the J segment 1 base; nucleotides outside the gene matches: 6. Germline assignment: CDR1 DFQATT and CDR2 SNEGSKA (reference sequence). The CDR3 loop spans 15 amino acids.

Remarks on this clonotype: A far larger clone is off by one base, so a read error is likely. The V call is TRBV7-2, the J call TRBJ2-7; the D is unclear. The CDR3 consists of 13 residues. Germline loops: CDR1 SGHTA, CDR2 FQGNSA. The CDR3 region has the DNA TGTGCCAGCAGCCTAGGACCCTCCTACAAGCAGTACTTC. Translated: CASSLGPSYKQYF.

This clonotype was seen at least ten times. The chain combines TRBV7-6 with TRBJ2-2; unclear D gene. The V end lost 1 base, the J end lost 4 bases, and 13 bases lay between the germline ends. The germline CDR1 and CDR2 sequences are SGHVS and FNYEAQ. This CDR3 contains 16 residues. The CDR3 sequence: CASSLDRRPRTGELFF. The CDR3 DNA reads as TGTGCCAGCAGCTTAGATAGGCGGCCGCGCACCGGGGAGCTGTTTTTT.

A note on this clonotype: Because the CDR3 is missing its conserved closing phenylalanine or tryptophan, this is likely a read error. The V and J genes are TRBV20-1 and TRBJ1-2; 7 bases agree with TRBD1. The J segment lost 2 bases and the V segment lost 3 bases, leaving 3 bases of the junction unmatched. Germline V CDR1 and CDR2: DFQATT, SNEGSKA (reference sequence). The CDR3 is 13 amino acids. CDR3 in DNA: TGCAGTGCTAGGCCCAGGGGGAACTATGGCTACACCTCC. Residues: CSARPRGNYGYTS.

A few counts support this clonotype. This chain uses TRBV5-1 with TRBJ1-1; tentatively, D is TRBD1 (5 bases). V was clipped by 5 bases and J by 1 base, with 9 bases between them. There are 13 residues in the CDR3. Germline loops: CDR1 SGHRS, CDR2 YFSETQ. DNA of the CDR3: TGCGCCAGCAGATGGGACTGGAACACTGAAGCTTTCTTT. It specifies CASRWDWNTEAFF.

This clonotype was counted many times. This chain connects TRBV6-5 to TRBJ2-5, with D perhaps being TRBD1 or TRBD2 (5 bases each). CDR1 is MNHEY, CDR2 SVGAGI, per germline. V lost 2 bases and J 4 bases, leaving 14 bases between the germline ends. This CDR3 spans 15 amino acids. DNA of the CDR3: TGTGCCAGCAGTTACCCACCAGGGACGGGAGAGACCCAGTACTTC. The encoded protein is CASSYPPGTGETQYF.

This clonotype was seen many times. The CDR3 region has the DNA TGTGCCAGCAGTTCCGGACGGTATAATTCACCCCTCCACTTT. Translation gives CASSSGRYNSPLHF. The chain joins TRBV12-3 or TRBV12-4 to TRBJ1-6; D remains unclear. V was clipped by 4 bases and J by 4 bases, with 8 bases between them. The CDR3 contains 14 residues.